This TCR beta chain was obtained from a study of human T cells and chemical hapten exposure. Study-level results: Those TCRs sitting above 1 in 1000 frequency stayed the same with DPC sensitization.

What the library attached to individual cDNA molecules were unique molecular identifiers. TCRdb called the RACE reads again in MiXCR, with one record for every CDR3 protein. The table has some 360,000 distinct CDR3 sequences, less than 6.5% seen once. The time point is: pre-sensitization, week 0. Treatment of the sample: therapeutic diphenylcyclopropenone sensitization with weekly scalp DPC. As to this clonotype: Its specificity is not known.

This CDR3 is built from 13 residues. The germline gives CDR1 LGHDT, CDR2 YNNKEL (reference sequence). Deletions cut 0 bases from V and 8 bases from J, with 10 bases between. This material consisted of whole blood, taken in connection with sensitization to the hapten diphenylcyclopropenone (DPC). V is TRBV3-1 and J is TRBJ1-2, with D uncertain. The clonotype was recovered from a woman aged 50 to 60 with alopecia areata. Some clones in this sample may be carry-over from other donors' samples. The CDR3 DNA sequence: TGTGCCAGCAGCCAAGATCTTGTTTCGGGCTACACCTTC. This codes for CASSQDLVSGYTF.